This T cell receptor beta chain was sequenced in a study of T cells in Graves' hyperthyroidism and ophthalmopathy (dated by TCRdb to about 2019). The study in broad terms: Peripheral blood samples were taken at the time of initial diagnosis, prior to any treatment. Whether ophthalmopathy could be predicted prospectively was tested in an independent validation cohort made up of some 20 hyperthyroidism patients plus 17 patients who later progressed to ophthalmopathy. The study also compared thyroid tissue and blood T-cell repertoires from about six Graves' hyperthyroidism patients. TCR Vbeta CDR3 sequencing of some 140 peripheral blood samples (roughly 43 ophthalmopathy, roughly 74 hyperthyroidism and around 17 progressor patients) is reported in the paper. A discovery cohort of about 95 patients, approximately 45 with Graves' ophthalmopathy and 55 to 60 with stable Graves' hyperthyroidism, was used to find distinguishing TCR V-J signatures. For training and testing, the 100 patients in the discovery cohort were randomly divided in a 7:3 ratio. After sampling, hyperthyroidism patients received methimazole starting at 30 mg daily, and ophthalmopathy patients received high-dose intravenous methylprednisolone. The full study reports these points: A model built on a 13 V-J signature distinguished ophthalmopathy from stable hyperthyroidism, reaching roughly 88% sensitivity and under 84% specificity in cross-validation and 80%/75% in testing. Blood samples also contained most of the expanded thyroid clonotypes (frequency above 0.001), which suggests that blood repertoires may reflect thyroid immune responses. In validation, the model predicted progression to ophthalmopathy a median of roughly 6.1 months before onset, with 65% to 71% sensitivity and about 72% specificity. No statistical method was used to fix the sample size in advance, and group allocation was not hidden from the investigators.

Ophthalmopathy patients had moderately to severely active disease, with a Clinical Activity Score of 3 or more, a NOSPECS grade of 4 or more, and a disease duration of less than 3 months. The study excluded patients with uncontrolled infections, other autoimmune diseases, pregnancy or lactation. Diagnoses were based on clinical symptoms, serum thyroxine and TRAb, thyroid ultrasound and orbital computed tomography. PBMCs were isolated from about 10 ml of fresh peripheral blood by Ficoll-Paque density gradient centrifugation. Total RNA was extracted using Trizol reagent, and RNA quality was assessed on an Agilent 2100 Bioanalyzer. For CDR1 and CDR2, the germline V gene lists SGHTA and FQGTGA. Spanning cysteine to phenylalanine, the CDR3 consists of 14 amino acids. Just CDR3 DNA is preserved here, 42 bases in frame from base 1. V is shortened by 2 bases, J by 7 bases, and the region joining them spans 15 bases.

This clonotype was observed at least ten times. Which antigen it targets is not known. No much larger clone is present one base from it, and per-base qualities are unavailable. TCR beta CDR3 regions were amplified from RNA transcripts. For the first round of RT-PCR on the TCR CDR3, the HTBI primer set was used together with the Qiagen OneStep RT-PCR kit. Libraries were constructed in a second round of multiplex PCR, after which size selection and purification were performed. The libraries were sequenced on an Illumina HiSeq2000 using paired-end 100 bp reads. The original methods were these. SOAPnuke was used to process the raw data, throwing out any read that contained adapters or uncalled bases, had a mean Phred below 15, or lacked an exact constant-primer or identifier match. High-quality paired reads were merged with COPE v1.2.5, and unique nucleotide sequences were defined as clonotypes. MiTCR v1.1 was used to align the clonotypes against IMGT TRBV, TRBD and TRBJ reference segments. The analysis included only V-J combinations with a frequency above 0.0001, which together covered over 98% of the repertoires. The TCS score was defined as F50 (clonal expansion) divided by E x V (chaos), with BLOSUM62-based TCRdist calculated between CDR3 peptides within each V-J. Welch's t-statistics and random forest reduced around 520 V-J features to 13, which were used in a naive Bayes classifier (R e1071). The public reads were reprocessed in TCRdb via fastp at Q25 and MiXCR, keeping in-frame beta chains. Merged by CDR3 protein, the rows form single entries marked with the most common genes and DNA. None of the V and J calls come from the authors' own analysis; TCRdb made them. The sample records some 350,000 distinct CDR3 sequences, roughly 15% of which are singletons. Together, the top ten hold roughly a fifth of the sample.

The sample comprised blood. The TCR originated in an older woman with Graves' ophthalmopathy. Recombination joined TRBV7-3 with TRBJ2-7; the D gene is perhaps TRBD2, on 6 matching bases. The CDR3 reads CASSLLAGPGEQYF. In nucleotide form, the sequence is TGTGCCAGCAGCTTATTGGCGGGGCCGGGGGAGCAGTACTTC. Supplemented by the reference TRBV7-3 and TRBJ2-7 proteins around the CDR3, the complete variable domain is GAGVSQTPSNKVTEKGKYVELRCDPISGHTALYWYRQSLGQGPEFLIYFQGTGAADDSGLPNDRFFAVRPEGSVSTLKIQRTERGDSAVYLCASSLLAGPGEQYFGPGTRLTVT.